This T cell receptor beta chain was documented in a study of human T cells and chemical hapten exposure. The table lists this clonotype with a few counts. The time point is: patch test 3, about 24 weeks after DPC sensitization. Specified treatment: therapeutic diphenylcyclopropenone sensitization with weekly scalp DPC. TCRdb reanalysed the RACE reads using MiXCR and keeps one entry per CDR3 protein. Of about 82,000 distinct CDR3 sequences listed, 10% to 15% were seen once; the top ten hold approximately 6%. The CDR3 is made up of 13 amino acids. The germline gives CDR1 WSHSY, CDR2 SAAADI. V was pared by 2 bases and J by 7 bases, with 6 bases between.

The rearrangement links TRBV10-2 to TRBJ1-6; no clear D. Sequenced here: whole blood, sampled in connection with sensitization to the hapten diphenylcyclopropenone (DPC). This receptor was taken from a woman aged 45 to 65 with alopecia areata. Some clones in this sample may be carry-over from other donors' samples. The CDR3 here is CASSEPRNSPLHF. Here the CDR3 DNA reads TGCGCCAGCAGTGAGCCCAGAAATTCACCCCTCCACTTT.